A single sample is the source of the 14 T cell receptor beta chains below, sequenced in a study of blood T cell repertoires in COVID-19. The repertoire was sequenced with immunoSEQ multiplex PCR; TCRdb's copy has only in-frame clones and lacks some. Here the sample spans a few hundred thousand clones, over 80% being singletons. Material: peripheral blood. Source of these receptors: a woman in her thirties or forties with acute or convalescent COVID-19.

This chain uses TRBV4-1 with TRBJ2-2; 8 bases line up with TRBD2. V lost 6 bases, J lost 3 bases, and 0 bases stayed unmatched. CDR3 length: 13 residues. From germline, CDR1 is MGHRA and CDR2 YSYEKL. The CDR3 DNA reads TGCGCCAGCAGGCGGGGGGACACCGGGGAGCTGTTTTTT. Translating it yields CASRRGDTGELFF.

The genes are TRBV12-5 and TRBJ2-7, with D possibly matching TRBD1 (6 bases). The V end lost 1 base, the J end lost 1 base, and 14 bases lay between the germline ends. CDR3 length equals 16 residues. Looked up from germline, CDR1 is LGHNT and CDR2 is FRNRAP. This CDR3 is CASGLALQGASYEQYV. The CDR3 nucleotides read TGTGCTAGTGGTTTGGCCCTACAGGGTGCTTCCTACGAGCAGTACGTC.

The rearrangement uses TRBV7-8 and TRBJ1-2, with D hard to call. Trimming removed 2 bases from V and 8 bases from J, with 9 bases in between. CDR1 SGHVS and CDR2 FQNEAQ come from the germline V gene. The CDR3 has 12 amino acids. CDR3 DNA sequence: TGTGCCAGCAGCTTAATGAAAAGCGGCTACACCTTC. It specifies CASSLMKSGYTF.

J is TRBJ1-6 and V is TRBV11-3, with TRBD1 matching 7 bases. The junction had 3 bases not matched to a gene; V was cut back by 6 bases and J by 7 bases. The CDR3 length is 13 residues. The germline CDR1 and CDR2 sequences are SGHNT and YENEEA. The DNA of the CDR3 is TGTGCCAGCAGTCCAGGGGGGAATTCACCCCTCCACTTT. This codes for CASSPGGNSPLHF.

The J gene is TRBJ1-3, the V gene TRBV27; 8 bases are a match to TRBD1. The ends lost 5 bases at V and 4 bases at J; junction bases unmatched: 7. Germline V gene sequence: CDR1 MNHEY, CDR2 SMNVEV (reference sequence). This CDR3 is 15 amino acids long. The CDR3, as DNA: TGTGCCAGCAGTCGGCAGGGGGCACTCGGAAACACCATATATTTT. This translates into CASSRQGALGNTIYF.

This chain's CDR3 is CATSRDSILAGANNEQFF. The CDR3 DNA reads as TGTGCCACCAGCAGAGACTCAATTCTAGCGGGGGCGAACAATGAGCAGTTCTTC. J is TRBJ2-1 and V is TRBV15; 10 bases line up with TRBD2. CDR1 is LNHNV, CDR2 YYDKDF, per germline (reference sequence). CDR3 length: 18 amino acids. Trimming at V came to 0 bases and at J to 5 bases, leaving 10 bases not matched to a gene. The variable domain in full, with the rest retrieved from reference TRBV15 and TRBJ2-1, is DAMVIQNPRYQVTQFGKPVTLSCSQTLNHNVMYWYQQKSSQAPKLLFHYYDKDFNNEADTPDNFQSRRPNTSFCFLDIRSPGLGDTAMYLCATSRDSILAGANNEQFFGPGTRLTVL.

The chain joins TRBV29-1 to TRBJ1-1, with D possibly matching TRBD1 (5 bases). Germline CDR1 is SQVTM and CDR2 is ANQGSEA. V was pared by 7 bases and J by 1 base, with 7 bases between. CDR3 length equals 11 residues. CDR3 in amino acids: CSAGQNTEAFF. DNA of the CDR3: TGCAGCGCTGGACAGAACACTGAAGCTTTCTTT.

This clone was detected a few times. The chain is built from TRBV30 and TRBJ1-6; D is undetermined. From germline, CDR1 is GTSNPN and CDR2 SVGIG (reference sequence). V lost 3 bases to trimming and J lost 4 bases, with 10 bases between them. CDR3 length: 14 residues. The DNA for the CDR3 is TGTGCCTGGAGGGGAGGGCGGTATAATTCACCCCTCCACTTT. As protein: CAWRGGRYNSPLHF.

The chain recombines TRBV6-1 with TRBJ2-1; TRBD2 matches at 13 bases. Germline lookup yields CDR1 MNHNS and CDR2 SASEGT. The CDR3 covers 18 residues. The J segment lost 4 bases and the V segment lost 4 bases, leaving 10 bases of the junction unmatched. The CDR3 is CASSVGTSGVNVYNEQFF. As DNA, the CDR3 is TGTGCCAGCAGTGTGGGGACTAGCGGGGTTAATGTATACAATGAGCAGTTCTTC.

The CDR3 coding sequence is TGTGCCAGCAGGCAGCGGGGGGAAGAGACCCAGTACTTC. Encoded protein: CASRQRGEETQYF. This chain connects TRBV6-5 to TRBJ2-5, with 9 bases lining up with TRBD2. The CDR3 runs 13 residues. Germline CDR1 reads MNHEY; CDR2 reads SVGAGI. With 6 bases clipped from V and 3 bases from J, the junction kept 2 bases outside the gene matches.

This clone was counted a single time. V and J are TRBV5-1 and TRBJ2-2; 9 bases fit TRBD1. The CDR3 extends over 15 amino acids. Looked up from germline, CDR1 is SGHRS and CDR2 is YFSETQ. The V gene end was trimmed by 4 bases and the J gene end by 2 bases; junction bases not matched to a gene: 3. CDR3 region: CASSRGQGNTGELFF. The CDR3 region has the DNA TGCGCCAGCAGCAGGGGACAGGGTAACACCGGGGAGCTGTTTTTT.

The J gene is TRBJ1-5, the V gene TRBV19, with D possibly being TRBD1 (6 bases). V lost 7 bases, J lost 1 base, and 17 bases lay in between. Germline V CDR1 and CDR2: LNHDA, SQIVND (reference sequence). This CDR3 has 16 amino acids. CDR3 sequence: CASIDRPATSNQPQHF. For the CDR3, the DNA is TGTGCCAGTATTGACAGGCCGGCTACCAGCAATCAGCCCCAGCATTTT.

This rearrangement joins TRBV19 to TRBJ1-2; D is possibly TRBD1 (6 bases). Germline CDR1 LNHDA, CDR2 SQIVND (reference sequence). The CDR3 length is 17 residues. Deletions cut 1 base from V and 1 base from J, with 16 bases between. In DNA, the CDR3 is TGTGCCAGTAGTATAGTGGGCGTCGACAGGCGTAACTATGGCTACACCTTC. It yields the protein CASSIVGVDRRNYGYTF.

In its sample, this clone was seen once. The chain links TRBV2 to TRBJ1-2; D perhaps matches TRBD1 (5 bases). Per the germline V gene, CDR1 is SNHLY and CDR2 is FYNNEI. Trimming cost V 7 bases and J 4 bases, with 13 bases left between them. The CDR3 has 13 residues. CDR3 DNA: TGTGCCAGCACCGAGGTGGGGGGCTATGGCTACACCTTC. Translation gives CASTEVGGYGYTF.